Sequencing of this T cell receptor (beta chain) was carried out in a study of shared clonotypes between healthy human individuals. Study-level information: Donors had three CD4 naive, three CD4 memory, two CD8 naive and one CD8 memory plate apiece. Study-level results: A generally larger estimated richness was seen in naive subsets than in memory subsets. The small donor group covered limited genetic and exposure diversity.

CD4+ cell separation produced CD45RA+ naive and CD45RA-negative memory subsets. Germline V gene sequence: CDR1 SGHTA, CDR2 FQGNSA. V lost 5 bases to trimming and J lost 5 bases; unmatched junction nucleotides: 7. The CDR3 spans 16 residues. In the case of this clone: Its target is not known.

Generated by immunoSEQ multiplex PCR, the TCRdb table keeps only in-frame clones and is missing some. In the table there are more than 2,000,000 clones, roughly nine tenths of which are singletons. The source material was naive CD4+ T cells sorted from blood. The subset here: CD45RA+ positively selected. The sequence derives from a man aged 18 to 30 in good health. The rearrangement uses TRBV7-2 and TRBJ1-4, with 11 bases identical to TRBD1. Written as DNA, the CDR3 is TGTGCCAGCAGCCCCGGGACAGGGGGAAAAAATGAAAAACTGTTTTTT. Its translation is CASSPGTGGKNEKLFF.